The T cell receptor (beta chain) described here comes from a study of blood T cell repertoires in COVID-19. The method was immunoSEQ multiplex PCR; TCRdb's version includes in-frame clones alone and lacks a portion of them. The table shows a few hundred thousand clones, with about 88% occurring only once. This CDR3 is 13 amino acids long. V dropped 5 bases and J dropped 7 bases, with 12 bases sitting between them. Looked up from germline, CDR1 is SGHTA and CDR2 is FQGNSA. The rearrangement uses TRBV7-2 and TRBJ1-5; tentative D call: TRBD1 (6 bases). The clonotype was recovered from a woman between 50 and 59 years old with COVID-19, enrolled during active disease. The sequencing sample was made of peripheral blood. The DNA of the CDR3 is TGTGCCAGCAGCATCACAGGGAACCAGCCCCAGCATTTT. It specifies CASSITGNQPQHF.